This TCR beta chain was documented in a study of T cell changes during pregnancy in multiple sclerosis (dated by TCRdb to the late 2010s). With respect to the entire study: In women with multiple sclerosis, the researchers looked at how the T cell repertoire shifted as pregnancy progressed.

The receptor library was made with the immunoSEQ multiplex PCR assay. TCRdb carries this immuneACCESS record with in-frame sequences only. Its versions omit some clonotypes, under half of them owing to an unresolved V gene in the studies checked, with the rest unexplained. The sample table records 50,000 or so clones; 95% of these occur just once. Of the sample, 5% to 7% falls within the top ten clones. This clone was seen just once. Its binding antigen is unknown. One base away there is no much larger clone; base qualities are not given. At the junction V is shortened by 2 bases and J by 2 bases; bases outside the gene matches: 6. The CDR3 goes from the cysteine to the phenylalanine over 17 residues. CDR3 DNA only is kept here, 51 bases in frame from base 1. CDR1 SGHDN and CDR2 FVKESK were looked up in the germline V gene.

The V and J segments used are TRBV14 and TRBJ2-3; 11 junctional bases match TRBD2. Sample: CD8+ T cells from peripheral blood mononuclear cells, taken in the first trimester of pregnancy. The clonotype originates from a female donor with multiple sclerosis, enrolled in a pregnancy study. The DNA sequence is as follows: TGTGCCAGCAGCCAAACCCTAGCGGGAGGCCCCACAGATACGCAGTATTTT. Translation gives CASSQTLAGGPTDTQYF. With the portions outside the CDR3 filled from the reference TRBV14 and TRBJ2-3 genes, the complete variable region becomes EAGVTQFPSHSVIEKGQTVTLRCDPISGHDNLYWYRRVMGKEIKFLLHFVKESKQDESGMPNNRFLAERTGGTYSTLKVQPAELEDSGVYFCASSQTLAGGPTDTQYFGPGTRLTVL.